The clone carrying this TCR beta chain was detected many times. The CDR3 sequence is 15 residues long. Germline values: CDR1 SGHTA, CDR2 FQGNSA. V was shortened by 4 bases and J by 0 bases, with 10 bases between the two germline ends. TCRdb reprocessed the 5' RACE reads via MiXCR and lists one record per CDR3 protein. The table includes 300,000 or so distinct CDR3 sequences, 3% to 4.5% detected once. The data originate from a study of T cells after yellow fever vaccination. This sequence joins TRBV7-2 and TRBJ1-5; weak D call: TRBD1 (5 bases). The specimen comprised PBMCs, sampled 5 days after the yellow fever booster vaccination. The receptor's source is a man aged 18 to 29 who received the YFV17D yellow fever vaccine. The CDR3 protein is CASSWGRDSNQPQHF. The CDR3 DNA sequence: TGTGCCAGCAGCTGGGGACGGGATAGCAATCAGCCCCAGCATTTT. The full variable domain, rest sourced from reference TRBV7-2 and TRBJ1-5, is GAGVSQSPSNKVTEKGKDVELRCDPISGHTALYWYRQSLGQGLEFLIYFQGNSAPDKSGLPSDRFSAERTGGSVSTLTIQRTQQEDSAVYLCASSWGRDSNQPQHFGDGTRLSIL.